Listed here is a single T cell receptor beta chain. Profiling relied on immunoSEQ multiplex PCR, and the TCRdb table lists in-frame clones only, not all of them. The sample has around 1,900,000 clones, around 93% seen once; the top ten hold about 1.6%. This sample is part of a study of shared clonotypes between healthy human individuals. Terminally differentiated effector memory CD45RA+ cells were excluded from the naive CD8 cells, which were CD45RO-negative and positively selected for CCR7. Germline V gene sequence: CDR1 PRHDT, CDR2 FYEKMQ (reference sequence). This CDR3 spans 16 amino acids. The trim removed 3 bases at V and 1 base at J, leaving 5 bases unmatched.

The V and J genes are TRBV13 and TRBJ2-1; TRBD2 matches 8 bases. The sequencing sample was made of naive CD8+ T cells from PBMCs. This receptor was taken from a man younger than 35 in good health. Some clones in this sample may be carry-over from other donors' samples. CDR3 coding DNA: TGTGCCAGCAGCTTCCAGCGGGAGTGGTCCTACAATGAGCAGTTCTTC. Translated, it gives CASSFQREWSYNEQFF.